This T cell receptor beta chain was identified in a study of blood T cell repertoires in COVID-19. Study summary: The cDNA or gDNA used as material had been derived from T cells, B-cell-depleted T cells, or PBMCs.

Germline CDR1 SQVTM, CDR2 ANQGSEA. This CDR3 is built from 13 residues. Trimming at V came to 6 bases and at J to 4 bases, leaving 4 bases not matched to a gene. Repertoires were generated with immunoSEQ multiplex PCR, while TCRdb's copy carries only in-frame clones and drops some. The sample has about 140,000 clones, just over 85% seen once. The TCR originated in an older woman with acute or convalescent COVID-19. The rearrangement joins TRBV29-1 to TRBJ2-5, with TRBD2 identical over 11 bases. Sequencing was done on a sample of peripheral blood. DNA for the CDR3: TGCAGCGTCACTAGCGGGGGTGGAGAGACCCAGTACTTC. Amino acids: CSVTSGGGETQYF.